This T cell receptor (beta chain) was observed in a study of blood T cell repertoires in COVID-19. Background on the study: T cells, B-cell-depleted T cells, or PBMCs provided the cDNA or gDNA that served as material.

This clone was found once. V was clipped by 3 bases and J by 0 bases, with 9 bases between them. CDR3 size: 15 residues. Germline CDR1 is SGHVS and CDR2 is FNYEAQ. Authors' data handling: Cell counts per sample came from amplifying reference gene primers. The data were produced by immunoSEQ multiplex PCR, yet TCRdb's version contains in-frame clones alone and is incomplete. V and J calls plus clone size are reproduced from that table; the DNA served to infer D and trimming. The data hold over 85,000 clones, with 84% observed a single time. The sequencing sample was made of peripheral blood. The source is a man aged 35-49 years with active or convalescent COVID-19. J is TRBJ1-5 and V is TRBV7-6; D is perhaps TRBD1 (5 bases). CDR3 amino acids: CASSLLGGSNQPQHF. DNA of the CDR3: TGTGCCAGCAGCTTGCTGGGGGGTAGCAATCAGCCCCAGCATTTT.